This T cell receptor beta chain was recovered during a study of CD8+CD57+ T cells in acquired aplastic anemia. This clonotype was observed many times. It was genomic DNA that served as the template for profiling TCR beta VDJ and CDR3. TCRdb re-analysed the reads in MiXCR, keeping a single row per CDR3 protein. The data contain roughly 420,000 distinct CDR3 sequences, about two thirds of them singletons. This TCR was sampled from a human donor in good health, serving as a control. The sequenced sample was sorted CD4+, CD8+, or CD8+CD57+ T cells (not recorded which) from PBMCs.

CDR3 in amino acids: CSVPGQPGPGGGYTF. The CDR3 DNA sequence: TGCAGCGTCCCGGGACAGCCAGGGCCTGGGGGAGGCTACACCTTC. J is TRBJ1-2 and V is TRBV29-1; TRBD1 matches 7 bases. The V gene end was trimmed by 6 bases and the J gene end by 8 bases; junction bases not matched to a gene: 18. Germline V gene data show CDR1 as SQVTM and CDR2 as ANQGSEA. CDR3 size: 15 residues.